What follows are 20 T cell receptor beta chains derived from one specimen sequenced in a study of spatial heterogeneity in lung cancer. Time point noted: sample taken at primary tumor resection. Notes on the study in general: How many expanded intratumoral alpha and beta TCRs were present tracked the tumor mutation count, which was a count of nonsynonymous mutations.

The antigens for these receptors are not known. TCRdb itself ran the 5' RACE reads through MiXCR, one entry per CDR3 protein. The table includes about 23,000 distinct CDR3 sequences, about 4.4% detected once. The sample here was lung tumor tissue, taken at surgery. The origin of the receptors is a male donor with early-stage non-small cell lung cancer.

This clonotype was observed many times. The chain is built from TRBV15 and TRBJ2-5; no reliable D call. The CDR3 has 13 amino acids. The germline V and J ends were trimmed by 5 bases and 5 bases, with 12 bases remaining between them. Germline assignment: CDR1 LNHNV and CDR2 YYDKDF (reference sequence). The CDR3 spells CATSPERHETQYF. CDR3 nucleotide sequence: TGTGCCACCAGCCCCGAAAGACATGAGACCCAGTACTTC.

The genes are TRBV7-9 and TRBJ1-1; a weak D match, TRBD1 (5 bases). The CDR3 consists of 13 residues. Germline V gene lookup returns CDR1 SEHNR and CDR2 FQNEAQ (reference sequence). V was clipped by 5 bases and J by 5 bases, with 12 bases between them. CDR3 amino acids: CASSADKGTEAFF. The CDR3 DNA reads TGTGCCAGCAGCGCCGACAAGGGGACTGAAGCTTTCTTT.

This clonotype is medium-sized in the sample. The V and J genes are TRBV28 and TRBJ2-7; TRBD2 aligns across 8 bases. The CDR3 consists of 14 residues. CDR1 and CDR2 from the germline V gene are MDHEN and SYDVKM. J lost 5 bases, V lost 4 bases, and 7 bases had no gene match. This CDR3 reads CASSYLSGMNEQYF. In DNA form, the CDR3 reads TGTGCCAGCAGTTATCTTAGCGGGATGAACGAGCAGTACTTC.

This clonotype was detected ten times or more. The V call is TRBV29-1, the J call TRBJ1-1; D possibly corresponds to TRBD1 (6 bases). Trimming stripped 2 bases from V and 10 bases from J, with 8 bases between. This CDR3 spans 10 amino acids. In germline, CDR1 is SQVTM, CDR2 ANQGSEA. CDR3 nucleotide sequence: TGCAGCGTTGAAAGAGGGGGAGCTTTCTTT. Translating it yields CSVERGGAFF.

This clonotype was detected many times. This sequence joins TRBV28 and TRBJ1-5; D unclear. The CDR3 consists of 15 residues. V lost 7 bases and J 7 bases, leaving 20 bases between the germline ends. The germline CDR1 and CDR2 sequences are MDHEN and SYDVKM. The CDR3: CASNPPGRVSQPQHF. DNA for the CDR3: TGTGCCAGCAACCCCCCCGGTCGGGTCTCCCAGCCCCAGCATTTT.

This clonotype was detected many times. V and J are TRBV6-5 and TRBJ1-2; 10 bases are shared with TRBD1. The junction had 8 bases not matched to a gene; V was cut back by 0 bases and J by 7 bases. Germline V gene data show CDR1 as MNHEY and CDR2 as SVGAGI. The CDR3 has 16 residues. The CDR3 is CASSYSKGQGVGGYTF. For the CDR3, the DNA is TGTGCCAGCAGTTACTCGAAAGGACAGGGGGTCGGTGGCTACACCTTC.

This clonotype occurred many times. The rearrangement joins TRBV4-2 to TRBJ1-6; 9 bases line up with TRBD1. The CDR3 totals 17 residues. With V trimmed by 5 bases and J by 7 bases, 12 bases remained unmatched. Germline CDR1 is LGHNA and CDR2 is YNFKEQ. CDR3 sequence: CASSYATGGQENSPLHF. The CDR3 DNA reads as TGTGCCAGCAGCTATGCTACAGGGGGCCAGGAAAATTCACCCCTCCACTTT.

The CDR3 region has the DNA TGTGCCAGTAGTAAAACAGGGGTGGACTTGAATCAGCCCCAGCATTTT. This codes for CASSKTGVDLNQPQHF. This chain links TRBV19 with TRBJ1-5, with 7 bases identical to TRBD1. Germline assignment: CDR1 LNHDA and CDR2 SQIVND (reference sequence). This CDR3 has 16 amino acids. J gave up 4 bases and V 4 bases, and 10 bases lay outside the gene matches.

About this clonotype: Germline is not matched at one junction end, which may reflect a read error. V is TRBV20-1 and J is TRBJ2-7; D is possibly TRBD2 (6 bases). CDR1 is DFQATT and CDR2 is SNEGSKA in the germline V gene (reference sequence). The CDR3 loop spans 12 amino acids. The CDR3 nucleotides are TGCAGTGCTACTAGGGACTCCTCCGAGCAGTACTTC. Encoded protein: CSATRDSSEQYF.

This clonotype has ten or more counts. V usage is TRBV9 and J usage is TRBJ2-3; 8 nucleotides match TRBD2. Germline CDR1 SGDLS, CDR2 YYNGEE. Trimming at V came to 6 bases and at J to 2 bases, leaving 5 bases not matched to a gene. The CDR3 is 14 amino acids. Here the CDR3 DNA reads TGTGCCAGCATCCAGCGGGAGAACACAGATACGCAGTATTTT. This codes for CASIQRENTDTQYF.

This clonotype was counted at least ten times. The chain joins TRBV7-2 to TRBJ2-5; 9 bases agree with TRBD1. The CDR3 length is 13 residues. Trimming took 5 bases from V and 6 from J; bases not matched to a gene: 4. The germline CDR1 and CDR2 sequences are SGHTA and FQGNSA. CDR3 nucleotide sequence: TGTGCCAGCAGCATACAGGGGGCAAAGACCCAGTACTTC. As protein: CASSIQGAKTQYF.

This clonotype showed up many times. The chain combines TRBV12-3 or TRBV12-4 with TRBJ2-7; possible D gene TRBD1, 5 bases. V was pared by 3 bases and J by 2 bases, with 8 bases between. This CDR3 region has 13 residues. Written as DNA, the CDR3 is TGTGCCAGCAGTTTTGCAGGGACCTACGAGCAGTACTTC. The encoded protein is CASSFAGTYEQYF.

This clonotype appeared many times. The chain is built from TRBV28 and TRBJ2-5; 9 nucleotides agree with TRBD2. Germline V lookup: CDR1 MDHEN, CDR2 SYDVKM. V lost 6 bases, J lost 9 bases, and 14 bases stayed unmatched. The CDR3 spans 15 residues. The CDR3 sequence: CASSTPSGAGWAQYF. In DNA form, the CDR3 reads TGTGCCAGCAGCACACCTAGCGGGGCGGGCTGGGCCCAGTACTTC.

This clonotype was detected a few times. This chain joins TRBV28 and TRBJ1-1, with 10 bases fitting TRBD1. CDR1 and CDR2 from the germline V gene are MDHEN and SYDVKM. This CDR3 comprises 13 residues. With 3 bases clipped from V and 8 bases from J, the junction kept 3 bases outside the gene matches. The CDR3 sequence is CASSFRQGAEAFF. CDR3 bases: TGTGCCAGCAGTTTCCGACAGGGGGCCGAAGCTTTCTTT.

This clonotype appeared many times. CDR3 residues: CASSFRGGRRTDTQYF. The CDR3 region has the DNA TGTGCCAGCAGCTTCAGGGGGGGCAGACGCACAGATACGCAGTATTTT. The rearrangement links TRBV7-9 to TRBJ2-3, with D perhaps being TRBD1 or TRBD2 (7 bases each). The germline V gene has CDR1 SEHNR and CDR2 FQNEAQ (reference sequence). The CDR3 contains 16 residues. V lost 3 bases, J lost 1 base, and 14 bases lay in between.

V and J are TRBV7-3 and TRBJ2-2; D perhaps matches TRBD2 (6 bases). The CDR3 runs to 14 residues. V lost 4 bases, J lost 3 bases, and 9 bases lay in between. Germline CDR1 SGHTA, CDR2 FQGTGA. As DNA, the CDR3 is TGTGCCAGCAGCTCGGGACTCGACACCGGGGAGCTGTTTTTT. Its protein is CASSSGLDTGELFF.

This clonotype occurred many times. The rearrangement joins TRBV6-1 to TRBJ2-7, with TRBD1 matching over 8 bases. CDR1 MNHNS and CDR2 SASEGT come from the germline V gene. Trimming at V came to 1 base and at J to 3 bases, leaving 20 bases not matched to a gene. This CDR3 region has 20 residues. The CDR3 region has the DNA TGTGCCAGCAGTGAAGATTTCAGGGGGCACCCAGGGCAGGATCTCTACGAGCAGTACTTC. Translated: CASSEDFRGHPGQDLYEQYF.

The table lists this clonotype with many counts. The CDR3 nucleotides are TGTGCCAGCAAGGACCCGAGCAATCAGCCCCAGCATTTT. Translated, it gives CASKDPSNQPQHF. This rearrangement joins TRBV6-2 or TRBV6-3 to TRBJ1-5; no definite D call. The ends were cut back, 7 bases at V and 1 base at J, with 8 bases in the middle. The CDR3 length is 13 residues. CDR1 and CDR2 from the germline V gene are MNHEY and SVGEGT.

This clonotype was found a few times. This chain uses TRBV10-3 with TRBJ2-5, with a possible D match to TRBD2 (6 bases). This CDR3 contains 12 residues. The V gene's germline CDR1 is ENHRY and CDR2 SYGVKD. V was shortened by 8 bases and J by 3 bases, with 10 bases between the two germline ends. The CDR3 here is CAISGGKETQYF. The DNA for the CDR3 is TGTGCCATCTCCGGGGGTAAAGAGACCCAGTACTTC.

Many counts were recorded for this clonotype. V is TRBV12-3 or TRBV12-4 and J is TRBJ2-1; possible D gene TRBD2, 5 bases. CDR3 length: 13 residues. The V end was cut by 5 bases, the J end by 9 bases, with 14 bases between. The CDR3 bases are TGTGCCAGCAGTCCCTCTAGCTCCGGTGAGCAGTTCTTC. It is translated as CASSPSSSGEQFF.